These 3 T cell receptor beta chains came from one sample sequenced in a study of CD4+ T cells in melanoma. Sequenced by immunoSEQ multiplex PCR; TCRdb stores in-frame clones only, minus some. The repertoire has about 54,000 clones, more than 60% of them found once; the top ten carry 4.5% to 6%. Specimen: tumor tissue. All receptors come from a human donor with melanoma.

Judged by abundance, this clone is medium-sized. The chain carries TRBV10-3 and TRBJ2-1; 9 bases align to TRBD1. CDR1 and CDR2 (germline): ENHRY, SYGVKD. The CDR3 length is 16 residues. Germline trimming cut 4 bases from V and 7 bases from J; bases unmatched to any gene: 11. The CDR3 nucleotides are TGTGCCATCAGTGGGGCTTTAGGACAGGGGATAAATGAGCAGTTCTTC. Its protein product is CAISGALGQGINEQFF.

The CDR3 reads CASSVGWGSNQPQHF. CDR3 DNA: TGTGCCAGCAGCGTAGGTTGGGGTAGCAATCAGCCCCAGCATTTT. The rearrangement uses TRBV9 and TRBJ1-5; D unresolved. V lost 0 bases to trimming and J lost 0 bases, with 7 bases between them. CDR1 is SGDLS, CDR2 YYNGEE, per germline. The CDR3 contains 15 residues.

The gene calls are TRBV29-1 and TRBJ2-1, with 10 positions matching TRBD2. There are 16 residues in the CDR3. Trimming removed 0 bases from V and 3 bases from J; junction bases left unmatched: 5. CDR1 is SQVTM and CDR2 is ANQGSEA in the germline V gene. The chain's CDR3 is CSVEDGLAGDYNEQFF. DNA for the CDR3: TGCAGCGTTGAAGACGGGCTAGCGGGGGACTACAATGAGCAGTTCTTC.